This TCR beta chain stems from a study of blood T cell repertoires in COVID-19. The table lists this clone with a count of one. In the original workflow: Using reference gene primer amplification, nucleated cell counts were estimated. Clones were read by immunoSEQ multiplex PCR, and TCRdb kept only the in-frame ones, dropping some. That table is the source of V, J and clone size, and D and trimming were worked out from the DNA. The sample has 250,000 to 400,000 clones, about nine tenths seen once. Seattle researchers signed up patients amid active infection and tracked them longitudinally. The sequenced sample was peripheral blood. The origin of this receptor is a woman aged 25 to 39 with COVID-19, enrolled during active disease.

CDR3 residues: CASSYRGTSYEQYF. CDR3 nucleotide sequence: TGTGCCAGCAGTTACCGCGGGACTAGCTACGAGCAGTACTTC. The chain recombines TRBV6-5 with TRBJ2-7; 8 bases align to TRBD2. This CDR3 region has 14 residues. Germline CDR1 and CDR2: MNHEY and SVGAGI. The trim removed 2 bases at V and 3 bases at J, leaving 3 bases unmatched.